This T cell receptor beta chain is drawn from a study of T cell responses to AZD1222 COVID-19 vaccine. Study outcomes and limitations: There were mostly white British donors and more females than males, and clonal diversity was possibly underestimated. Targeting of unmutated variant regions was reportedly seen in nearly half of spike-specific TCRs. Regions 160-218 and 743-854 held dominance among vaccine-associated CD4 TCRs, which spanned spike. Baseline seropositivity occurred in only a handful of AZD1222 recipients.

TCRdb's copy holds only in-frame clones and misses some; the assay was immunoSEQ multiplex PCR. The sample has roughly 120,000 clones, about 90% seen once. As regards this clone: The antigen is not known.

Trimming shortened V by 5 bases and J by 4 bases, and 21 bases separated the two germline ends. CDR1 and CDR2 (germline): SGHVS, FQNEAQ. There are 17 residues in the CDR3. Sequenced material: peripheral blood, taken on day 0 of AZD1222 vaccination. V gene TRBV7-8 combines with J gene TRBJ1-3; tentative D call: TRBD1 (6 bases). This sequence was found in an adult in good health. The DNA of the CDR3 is TGTGCCAGCAGCACCAGGCACAGGGACCTGCTGGGAAACACCATATATTTT. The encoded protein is CASSTRHRDLLGNTIYF.